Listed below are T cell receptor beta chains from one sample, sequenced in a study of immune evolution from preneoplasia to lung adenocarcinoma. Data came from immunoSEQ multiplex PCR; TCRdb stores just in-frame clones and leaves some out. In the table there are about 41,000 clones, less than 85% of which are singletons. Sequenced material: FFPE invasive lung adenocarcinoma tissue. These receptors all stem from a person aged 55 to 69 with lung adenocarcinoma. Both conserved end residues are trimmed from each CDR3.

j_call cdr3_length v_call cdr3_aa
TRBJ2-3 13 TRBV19 ASSFRLAGTDTQY
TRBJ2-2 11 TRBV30 AWTKLDTGELF
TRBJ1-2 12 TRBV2 ASRVQGTTGGYT
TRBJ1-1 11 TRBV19 ASSMKVNTEAF
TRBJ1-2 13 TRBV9 ASSATELANYGYT
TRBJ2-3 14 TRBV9 ASSVAGREGRDTQY
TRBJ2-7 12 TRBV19 ASSPQGFSYEQY
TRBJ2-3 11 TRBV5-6 ASRVVGTDTQY
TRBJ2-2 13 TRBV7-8 ASTLNRRNTGELF
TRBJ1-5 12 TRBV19 ASSITGPGQPQH
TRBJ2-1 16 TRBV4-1 ASSQGSRRDRVYNEQF
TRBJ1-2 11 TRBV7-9 ASSPDRVYGYT
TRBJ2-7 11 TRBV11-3 ASSLERDNEQY
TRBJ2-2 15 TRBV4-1 ASSQVAWRRGTGELF
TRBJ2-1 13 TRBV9 ASSSRDRQYNEQF
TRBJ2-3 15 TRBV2 ASSQNKREDRTDTQY
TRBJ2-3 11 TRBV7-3 ASSSGVVDTQY
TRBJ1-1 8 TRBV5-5 ASSTGEAF
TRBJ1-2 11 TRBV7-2 ASSPNRGGGYT
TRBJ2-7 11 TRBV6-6 ASSSSLSYEQY
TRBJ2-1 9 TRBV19 ASRLAGGQF
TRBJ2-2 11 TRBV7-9 ASSSAMRGELF
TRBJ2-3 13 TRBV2 ASNRLAQPTDTQY